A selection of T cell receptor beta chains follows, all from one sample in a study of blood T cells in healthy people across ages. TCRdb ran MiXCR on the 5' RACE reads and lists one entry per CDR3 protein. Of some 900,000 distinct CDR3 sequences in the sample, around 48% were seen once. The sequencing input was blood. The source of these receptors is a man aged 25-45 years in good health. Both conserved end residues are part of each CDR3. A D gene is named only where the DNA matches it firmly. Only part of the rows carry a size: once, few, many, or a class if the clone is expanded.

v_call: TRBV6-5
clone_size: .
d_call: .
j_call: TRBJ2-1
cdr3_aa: CASSLRQGGGQFF
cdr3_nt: TGTGCCAGCAGCCTCCGTCAGGGGGGCGGGCAGTTCTTC

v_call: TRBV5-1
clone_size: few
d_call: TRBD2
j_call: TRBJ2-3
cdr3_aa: CASSMSRESDTQYF
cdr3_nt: TGCGCCAGCAGCATGTCGCGGGAGTCAGATACGCAGTATTTT

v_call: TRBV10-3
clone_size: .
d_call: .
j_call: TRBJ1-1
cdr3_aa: CAISPTGNTEAFF
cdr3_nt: TGTGCCATCAGCCCGACAGGGAACACTGAAGCTTTCTTT

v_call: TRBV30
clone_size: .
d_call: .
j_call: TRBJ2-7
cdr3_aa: CAWGAPYEQYF
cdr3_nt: TGTGCCTGGGGTGCACCTTACGAGCAGTACTTC

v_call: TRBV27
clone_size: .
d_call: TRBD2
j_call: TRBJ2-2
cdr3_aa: CASSPPGLAGAGGELFF
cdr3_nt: TGTGCCAGCAGTCCCCCTGGACTAGCGGGAGCGGGCGGGGAGCTGTTTTTT

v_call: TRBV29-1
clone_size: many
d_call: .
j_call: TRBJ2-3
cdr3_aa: CSVGGAFRGGTDTQYF
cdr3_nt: TGCAGCGTTGGAGGGGCGTTCCGAGGGGGGACAGATACGCAGTATTTT

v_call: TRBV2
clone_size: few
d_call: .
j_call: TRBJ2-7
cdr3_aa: CASRTGELYEQYF
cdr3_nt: TGTGCCAGCAGGACGGGGGAATTATACGAGCAGTACTTC

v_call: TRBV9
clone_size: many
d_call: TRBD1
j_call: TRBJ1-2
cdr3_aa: CASSGDRVGYTF
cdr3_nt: TGTGCCAGCAGCGGTGACAGGGTTGGCTACACCTTC

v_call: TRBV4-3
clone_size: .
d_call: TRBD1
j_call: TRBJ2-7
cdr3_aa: CASSQPGQGWEEQYF
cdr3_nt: TGCGCCAGCAGCCAGCCGGGACAGGGATGGGAAGAGCAGTACTTC

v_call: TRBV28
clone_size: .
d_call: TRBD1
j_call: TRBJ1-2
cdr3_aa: CASSPGQGVDYGYTF
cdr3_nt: TGTGCCAGCAGTCCCGGACAGGGAGTGGACTATGGCTACACCTTC

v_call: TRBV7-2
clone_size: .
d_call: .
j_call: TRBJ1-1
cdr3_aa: CASSLTRVSTEAFF
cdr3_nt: TGTGCCAGCAGCCTCACCAGGGTTAGCACTGAAGCTTTCTTT

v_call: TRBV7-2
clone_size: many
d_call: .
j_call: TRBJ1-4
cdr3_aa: CASSLGNREKLFF
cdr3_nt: TGTGCCAGCAGCTTAGGGAACCGGGAAAAACTGTTTTTT

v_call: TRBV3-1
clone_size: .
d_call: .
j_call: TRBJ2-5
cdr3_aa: CASSIQGSWAGQETQYF
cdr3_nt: TGTGCCAGCAGCATCCAGGGGTCCTGGGCGGGACAAGAGACCCAGTACTTC

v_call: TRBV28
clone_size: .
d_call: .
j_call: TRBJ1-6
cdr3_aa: CASSFGGAGVNSPLHF
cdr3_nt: TGTGCCAGCAGTTTCGGGGGGGCCGGGGTTAATTCACCCCTCCACTTT

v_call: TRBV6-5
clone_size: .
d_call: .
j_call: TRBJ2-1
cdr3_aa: CASSYNLRPRGDNEQFF
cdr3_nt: TGTGCCAGCAGTTACAATCTCCGACCTCGGGGAGACAATGAGCAGTTCTTC

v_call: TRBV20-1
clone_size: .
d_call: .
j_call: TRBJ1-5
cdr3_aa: CSARQDGSNQPQHF
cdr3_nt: TGCAGTGCTAGACAGGACGGTAGCAATCAGCCCCAGCATTTT

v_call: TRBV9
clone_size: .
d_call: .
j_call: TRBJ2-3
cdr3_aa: CASSVGGDPDTQYF
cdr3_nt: TGTGCCAGCAGCGTGGGGGGCGACCCAGATACGCAGTATTTT

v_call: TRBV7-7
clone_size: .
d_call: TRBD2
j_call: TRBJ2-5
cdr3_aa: CASSLETGGHQTQYF
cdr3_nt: TGTGCTAGCAGCTTAGAAACGGGGGGGCATCAGACCCAGTACTTC

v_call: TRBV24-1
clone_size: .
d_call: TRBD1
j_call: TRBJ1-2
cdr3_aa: CAITRIDREEDGYTF
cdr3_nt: TGTGCCATCACTAGGATAGACAGGGAAGAGGATGGCTACACCTTC

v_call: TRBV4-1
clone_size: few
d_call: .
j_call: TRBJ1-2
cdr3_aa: CASSQGGAESNYGYTF
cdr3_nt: TGCGCCAGCAGCCAAGGGGGGGCAGAGTCTAACTATGGCTACACCTTC

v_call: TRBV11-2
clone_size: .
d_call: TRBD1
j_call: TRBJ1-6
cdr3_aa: CASSASLGQGISPLHF
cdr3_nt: TGTGCCAGCAGCGCCTCACTAGGACAGGGGATTTCACCCCTCCACTTT

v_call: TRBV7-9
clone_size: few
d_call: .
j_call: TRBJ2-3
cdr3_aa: CASSGPPAGTDTQYF
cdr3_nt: TGTGCCAGCAGCGGTCCCCCAGCGGGCACAGATACGCAGTATTTT

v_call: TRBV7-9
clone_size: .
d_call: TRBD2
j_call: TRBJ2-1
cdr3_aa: CASRLAGGDEQFF
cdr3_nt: TGTGCCAGCAGACTAGCGGGGGGCGATGAGCAGTTCTTC

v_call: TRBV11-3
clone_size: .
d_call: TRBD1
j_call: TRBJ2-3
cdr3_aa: CASSKPGQGTDTQYF
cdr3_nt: TGTGCCAGCAGCAAACCGGGACAGGGCACAGATACGCAGTATTTT

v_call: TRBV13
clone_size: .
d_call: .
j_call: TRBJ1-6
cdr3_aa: CASSLRTGANNSPLHF
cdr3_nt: TGTGCCAGCAGCTTACGAACGGGGGCGAATAATTCACCCCTCCACTTT

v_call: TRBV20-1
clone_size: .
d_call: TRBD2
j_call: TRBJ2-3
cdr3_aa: CSAGTSGGTGTDTQYF
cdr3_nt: TGCAGTGCTGGGACTAGCGGGGGGACCGGCACAGATACGCAGTATTTT

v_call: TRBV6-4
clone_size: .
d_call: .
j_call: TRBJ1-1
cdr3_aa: CASSGGTSGDTEAFF
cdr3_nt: TGTGCCAGCAGTGGCGGGACATCTGGGGACACTGAAGCTTTCTTT

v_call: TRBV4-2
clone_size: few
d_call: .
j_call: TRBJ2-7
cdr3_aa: CASSQVADSIYEQYF
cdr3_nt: TGTGCCAGCAGCCAAGTTGCGGACAGCATCTACGAGCAGTACTTC

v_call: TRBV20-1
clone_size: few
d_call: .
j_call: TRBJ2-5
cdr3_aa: CSAQARVGETQYF
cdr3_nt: TGCAGTGCCCAGGCTCGGGTAGGGGAGACCCAGTACTTC

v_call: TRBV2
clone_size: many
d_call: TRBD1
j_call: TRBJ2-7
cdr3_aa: CASLGTAFSPRYEQYF
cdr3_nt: TGTGCCAGCCTGGGGACAGCCTTTTCTCCCCGCTACGAGCAGTACTTC

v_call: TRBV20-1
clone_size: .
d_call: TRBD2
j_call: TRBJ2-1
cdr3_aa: CSARIERGNNEQFF
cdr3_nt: TGCAGTGCCAGAATCGAGCGGGGGAACAATGAGCAGTTCTTC

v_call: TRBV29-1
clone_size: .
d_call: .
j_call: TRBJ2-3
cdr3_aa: CNVDASHATDTQYF
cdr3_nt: TGCAACGTTGACGCTAGCCATGCGACAGATACGCAGTATTTT

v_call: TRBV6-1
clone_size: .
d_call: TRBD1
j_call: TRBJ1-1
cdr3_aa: CASSSDFFLGTDLLNTEAFF
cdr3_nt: TGTGCCAGCAGCTCTGATTTCTTCCTTGGGACAGACCTTTTGAACACTGAAGCTTTCTTT

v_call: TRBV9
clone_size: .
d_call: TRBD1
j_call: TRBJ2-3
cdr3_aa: CASREGTGQHTDTQYF
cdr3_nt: TGTGCCAGCAGAGAGGGGACGGGACAGCACACAGATACGCAGTATTTT

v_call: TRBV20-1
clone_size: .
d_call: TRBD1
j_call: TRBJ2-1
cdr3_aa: CSARDITGGSYNEQFF
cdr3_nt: TGCAGTGCTAGAGACATCACAGGGGGCTCCTACAATGAGCAGTTCTTC

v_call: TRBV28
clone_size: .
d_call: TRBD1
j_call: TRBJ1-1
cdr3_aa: CASSLSGQTMNTEAFF
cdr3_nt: TGTGCCAGCAGTTTATCGGGACAGACTATGAACACTGAAGCTTTCTTT

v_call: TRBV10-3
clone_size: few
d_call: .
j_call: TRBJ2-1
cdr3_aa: CAISATGKLLNEQFF
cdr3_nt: TGTGCCATCAGTGCTACAGGGAAACTACTCAATGAGCAGTTCTTC

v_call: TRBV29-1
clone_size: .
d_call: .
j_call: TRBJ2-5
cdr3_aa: CSATPPGEETQYF
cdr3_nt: TGCAGCGCTACGCCTCCGGGAGAAGAGACCCAGTACTTC

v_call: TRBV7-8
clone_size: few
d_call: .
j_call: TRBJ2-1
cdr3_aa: CASSLNRNEQFF
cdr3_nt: TGTGCCAGCAGCTTAAATCGGAATGAGCAGTTCTTC

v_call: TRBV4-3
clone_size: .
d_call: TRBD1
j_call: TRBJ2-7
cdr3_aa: CASSQETGWNYEQYF
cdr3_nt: TGCGCCAGCAGCCAAGAGACAGGGTGGAATTACGAGCAGTACTTC

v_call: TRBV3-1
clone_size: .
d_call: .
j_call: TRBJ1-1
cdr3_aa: CASSQVVLKNTEAFF
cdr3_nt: TGTGCCAGCAGCCAAGTCGTACTGAAGAACACTGAAGCTTTCTTT

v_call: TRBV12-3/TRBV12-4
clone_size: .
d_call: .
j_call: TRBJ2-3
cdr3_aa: CASLRALTDTQYF
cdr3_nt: TGTGCCAGCCTCCGCGCCCTCACAGATACGCAGTATTTT

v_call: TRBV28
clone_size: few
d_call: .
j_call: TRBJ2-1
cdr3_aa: CASRTVGTLSYNEQFF
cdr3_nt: TGTGCCAGCAGGACTGTCGGGACCCTCTCCTACAATGAGCAGTTCTTC

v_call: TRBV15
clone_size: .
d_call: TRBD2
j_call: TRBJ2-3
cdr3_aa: CATSSHTGGGVTDTQYF
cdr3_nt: TGTGCCACCAGCAGTCACACCGGCGGGGGGGTCACAGATACGCAGTATTTT

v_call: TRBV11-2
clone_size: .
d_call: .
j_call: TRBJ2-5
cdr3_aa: CASSPIGEEETQYF
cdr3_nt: TGTGCCAGCAGCCCAATTGGAGAGGAAGAGACCCAGTACTTC

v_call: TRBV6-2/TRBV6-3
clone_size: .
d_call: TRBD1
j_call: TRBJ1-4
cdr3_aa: CASSSWDRRANEKLFF
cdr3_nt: TGTGCCAGCAGTTCGTGGGACAGAAGGGCTAATGAAAAACTGTTTTTT

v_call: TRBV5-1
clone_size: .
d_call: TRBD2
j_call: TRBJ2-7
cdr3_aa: CASSLGGTRSEQYF
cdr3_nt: TGCGCCAGCAGCTTGGGAGGGACTAGATCCGAGCAGTACTTC

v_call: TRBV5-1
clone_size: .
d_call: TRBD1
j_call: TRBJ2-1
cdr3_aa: CASSPEGQGWSSYNEQFF
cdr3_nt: TGCGCCAGCAGCCCGGAGGGACAGGGGTGGAGCTCCTACAATGAGCAGTTCTTC

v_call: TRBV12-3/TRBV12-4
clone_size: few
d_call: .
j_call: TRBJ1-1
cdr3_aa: CASSLVLTNTEAFF
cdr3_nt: TGTGCCAGCAGTTTAGTACTGACGAACACTGAAGCTTTCTTT

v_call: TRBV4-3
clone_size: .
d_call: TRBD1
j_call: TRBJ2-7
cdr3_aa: CASSQGRTGYYEQYF
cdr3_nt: TGCGCCAGCAGCCAAGGCCGGACAGGGTACTACGAGCAGTACTTC

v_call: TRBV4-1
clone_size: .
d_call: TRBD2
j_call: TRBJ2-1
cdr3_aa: CASSRYASGGVDEQFF
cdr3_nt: TGCGCCAGCAGCCGCTACGCTAGCGGGGGGGTGGATGAGCAGTTCTTC

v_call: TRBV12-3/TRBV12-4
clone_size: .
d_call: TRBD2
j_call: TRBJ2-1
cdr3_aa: CASSPLPAGVDIPSYNEQFF
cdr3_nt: TGTGCCAGCAGTCCACTGCCAGCGGGAGTCGACATACCCTCCTACAATGAGCAGTTCTTC

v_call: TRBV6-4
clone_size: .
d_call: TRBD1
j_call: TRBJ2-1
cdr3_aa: CASSERAGTAQFF
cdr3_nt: TGTGCCAGCAGTGAAAGGGCCGGGACAGCGCAGTTCTTC